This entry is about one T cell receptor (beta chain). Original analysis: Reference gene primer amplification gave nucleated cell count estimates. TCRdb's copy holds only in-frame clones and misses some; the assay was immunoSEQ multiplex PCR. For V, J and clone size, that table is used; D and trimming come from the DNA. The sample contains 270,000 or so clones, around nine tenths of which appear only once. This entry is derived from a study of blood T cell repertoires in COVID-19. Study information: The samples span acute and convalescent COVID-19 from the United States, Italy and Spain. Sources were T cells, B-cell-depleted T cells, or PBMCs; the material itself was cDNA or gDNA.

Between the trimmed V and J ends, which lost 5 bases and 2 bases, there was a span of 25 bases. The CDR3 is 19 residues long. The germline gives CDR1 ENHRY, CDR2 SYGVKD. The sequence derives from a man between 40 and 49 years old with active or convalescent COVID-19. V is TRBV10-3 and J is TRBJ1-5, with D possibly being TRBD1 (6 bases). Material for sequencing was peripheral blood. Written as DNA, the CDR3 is TGTGCCATCAGTCCCGGGGCGGTACAGGGAAGGAGAGGCAATCAGCCCCAGCATTTT. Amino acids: CAISPGAVQGRRGNQPQHF.